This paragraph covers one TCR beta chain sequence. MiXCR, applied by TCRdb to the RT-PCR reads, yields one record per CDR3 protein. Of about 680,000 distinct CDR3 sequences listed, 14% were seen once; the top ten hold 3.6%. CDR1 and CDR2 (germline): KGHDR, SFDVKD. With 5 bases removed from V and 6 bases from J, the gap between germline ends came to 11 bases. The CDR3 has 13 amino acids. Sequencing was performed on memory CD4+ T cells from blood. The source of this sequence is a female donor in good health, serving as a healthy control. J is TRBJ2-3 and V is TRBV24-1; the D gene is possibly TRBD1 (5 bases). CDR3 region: CATSGGAQDTQYF. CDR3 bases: TGTGCCACCAGTGGTGGGGCCCAGGATACGCAGTATTTT.